This is a list of T cell receptor beta chains from one sample in a study of T cell changes during pregnancy in multiple sclerosis. Using immunoSEQ multiplex PCR, the repertoire was profiled, and TCRdb retains in-frame clones only, with some absent. Of around 100,000 clones in the sample, just over 90% were seen once. The sample here was peripheral blood, taken in the second trimester of pregnancy. All receptors come from a female donor with multiple sclerosis, enrolled in a pregnancy study. CDR3s include the opening cysteine and the closing phenylalanine or tryptophan. The order of the fields is V gene, clone size, J gene, D gene, CDR3 DNA, CDR3 protein. The D gene is left open where the match is weak. Part of the rows lack a size; the others show once, few, many or a class for expanded clones.

TRBV28,.,TRBJ2-6,.,TGTGCCAGCAGTTTACGCTCTGGGGCCAACGTCCTGACTTTC,CASSLRSGANVLTF
TRBV7-6,.,TRBJ2-1,.,TGTGCCAGCAGCTCACCGGGATACAATGAGCAGTTCTTC,CASSSPGYNEQFF
TRBV6-5,.,TRBJ2-7,TRBD1,TGTGCCAGCAGTCACACAGGGGCGGACTACGAGCAGTACTTC,CASSHTGADYEQYF
TRBV7-9,.,TRBJ2-1,TRBD2,TGTGCCAGCAGATATACTAGCGGGAGCTCCTACAATGAGCAGTTCTTC,CASRYTSGSSYNEQFF
TRBV2,.,TRBJ1-2,.,TGTGCCAGCACGGGGGGCCAAATAGTCTTC,CASTGGQIVF
TRBV7-7,.,TRBJ1-4,TRBD1,TGTGCCAGCAGCCCCGGGACAGGGGCTAATGAAAAACTGTTTTTT,CASSPGTGANEKLFF
TRBV9,.,TRBJ1-4,TRBD1,TGTGCCAGCAGCGAGAGGACAGGGGGGGGAGAAAAACTGTTTTTT,CASSERTGGGEKLFF
TRBV7-2,once,TRBJ1-6,.,TGTGCCAGCAGCATCTACAGGGTTAAAGGATCACCCCTCCACTTT,CASSIYRVKGSPLHF
TRBV19,.,TRBJ1-2,.,TGTGCCAGTAGTATAGGCCAGGGTACCCATGGCTACACCTTC,CASSIGQGTHGYTF
TRBV2,.,TRBJ2-2,TRBD1,TGTGCCAGCGGGACAGGGGTCACCGGGGAGCTGTTTTTT,CASGTGVTGELFF
TRBV28,.,TRBJ1-1,.,TGTGCCAGCAGTTTAGTCCAGACTCCCGAAGCTTTCTTT,CASSLVQTPEAFF
TRBV6-5,.,TRBJ2-7,TRBD1,TGTGCCAGCAGAAAGGAGACAGGGTTGGACGAGCAGTACTTC,CASRKETGLDEQYF
TRBV30,once,TRBJ1-4,.,TGTGCCTGGAAACCCGGGGTCGGAGGTGAAAAACTGTTTTTT,CAWKPGVGGEKLFF
TRBV7-9,once,TRBJ2-5,.,TGTGCCAGCAGCTTAGTCGTGGGACTGGGGATGAGGACCCAGTACTTC,CASSLVVGLGMRTQYF
TRBV2,.,TRBJ2-4,.,TGTGCCAGCAGCCCCGAGGGTCTAGCCAAAAACATTCAGTACTTC,CASSPEGLAKNIQYF
TRBV6-1,.,TRBJ2-1,.,TGTGCCAGCAGTGATAACAGGCCTAGCTCCTACAATGAGCAGTTCTTC,CASSDNRPSSYNEQFF
TRBV19,.,TRBJ2-5,TRBD2,TGTGCCAGTAGTACGCTAGCGGGATCAGAAGAGACCCAGTACTTC,CASSTLAGSEETQYF
TRBV7-2,.,TRBJ2-7,TRBD2,TGTGCCAGCAGCGTACGGGGGGGAGGGCCCTACGAGCAGTACTTC,CASSVRGGGPYEQYF
TRBV28,few,TRBJ2-2,.,TGTGCCAGCAGTTTAGGACATAACACCGGGGAGCTGTTTTTT,CASSLGHNTGELFF
TRBV7-2,.,TRBJ2-7,TRBD2,TGTGCCAGCAGCTTAGGTTCTAGCGGGCCCTACGAGCAGTACTTC,CASSLGSSGPYEQYF
TRBV5-4,once,TRBJ1-4,TRBD1,TGTGCCAGCAGCTTGACAGGGGGCGGCTTAACTAATGAAAAACTGTTTTTT,CASSLTGGGLTNEKLFF
TRBV25-1,.,TRBJ2-7,TRBD1,TGTGCCAGCAGTGGAGGGACAGGGCTCTTCTACGAGCAGTACTTC,CASSGGTGLFYEQYF
TRBV5-1,.,TRBJ2-1,TRBD2,TGCGCCAGCAGCTTTGGGACTAGCGGGAACGATGAGCAGTTCTTC,CASSFGTSGNDEQFF
TRBV2,.,TRBJ1-5,TRBD1,TGTGCCGAACCGGGACAGGGGCCTATTTGCAATCAGCCCCAGCATTTT,CAEPGQGPICNQPQHF
TRBV15,few,TRBJ2-1,TRBD2,TGTGCCACCAGCGAGACTAGCGGTTCCTACAATGAGCAGTTCTTC,CATSETSGSYNEQFF
TRBV28,.,TRBJ1-1,.,TGTGCCAGCAGTAACAGGGTGAACACTGAAGCTTTCTTT,CASSNRVNTEAFF
TRBV6-5,.,TRBJ2-7,TRBD1,TGTGCCAGCAGTTTCGGACAGGGGGTGGGGGAGCAGTACTTC,CASSFGQGVGEQYF
TRBV19,once,TRBJ1-1,.,TGTGCCAGTAGTTTAAACACTGAAGCTTTCTTT,CASSLNTEAFF